Below, 6 T cell receptor beta chains from the same sample are listed, as sequenced in a study of cytomegalovirus exposure and HLA in healthy donors. The study ran its PCR with 60 Vbeta and 13 Jbeta primers. Sequencing used immunoSEQ multiplex PCR; TCRdb keeps in-frame clones, though not all of them. The table lists tens of thousands of clones, about 80% of them singletons. The sequencing input was PBMCs. These receptors were collected from a man in his forties or fifties in good health and CMV-seronegative.

V is TRBV10-2 and J is TRBJ2-7; 10 bases align to TRBD2. The ends lost 4 bases at V and 3 bases at J; junction bases unmatched: 3. This CDR3 comprises 14 residues. The germline V gene has CDR1 WSHSY and CDR2 SAAADI. The CDR3 sequence: CASSASGGIYEQYF. CDR3 nucleotide sequence: TGCGCCAGCAGTGCTAGCGGGGGAATCTACGAGCAGTACTTC.

The chain combines TRBV28 with TRBJ1-2; D uncertain. V was pared by 6 bases and J by 4 bases, with 9 bases between. Germline CDR1 is MDHEN and CDR2 is SYDVKM. This CDR3 comprises 12 residues. CDR3 sequence (DNA): TGTGCCAGCAGAGGGAGGACCTATGGCTACACCTTC. Amino acid sequence: CASRGRTYGYTF.

This chain joins TRBV19 and TRBJ2-3; a possible D gene is TRBD2 (5 bases). The V and J ends lost 4 bases and 11 bases respectively, with 19 bases between them. This CDR3 comprises 14 residues. The germline CDR1 and CDR2 sequences are LNHDA and SQIVND (reference sequence). CDR3 nucleotides: TGTGCCAGTAGTACTCCCGGGGATCAAATGGTGCAGTATTTT. It yields the protein CASSTPGDQMVQYF.

This chain uses TRBV6-1 with TRBJ2-3, with a weak D call TRBD1 (6 bases). The germline V and J ends were trimmed by 6 bases and 3 bases, with 10 bases remaining between them. CDR3 length: 13 amino acids. Germline V gene sequence: CDR1 MNHNS, CDR2 SASEGT. The CDR3, as DNA: TGTGCCAGCAGAGCTACAGGGACAGATACGCAGTATTTT. Translating gives CASRATGTDTQYF.

The chain joins TRBV28 to TRBJ1-1; 7 positions match TRBD1. With 10 bases clipped from V and 1 base from J, the junction kept 6 bases outside the gene matches. This CDR3 has 13 residues. Per the germline V gene, CDR1 is MDHEN and CDR2 is SYDVKM. The CDR3 loop is CATFRGANTEAFF. DNA for the CDR3: TGTGCCACCTTCAGGGGGGCGAACACTGAAGCTTTCTTT.

The gene calls are TRBV2 and TRBJ2-7, with D possibly being TRBD1 (6 bases). V was trimmed by 6 bases and J by 2 bases, leaving 17 bases between them. Germline-derived CDR1 and CDR2 are SNHLY and FYNNEI. The CDR3 has 15 residues. CDR3 in amino acids: CASRDRQVTTYEQYF. The CDR3 DNA reads TGTGCCAGCAGGGATAGACAGGTTACTACCTACGAGCAGTACTTC.